The 20 T cell receptor beta chains below were found in one sample sequenced in a study of molecular identifiers for immune sequencing clone quantification. Via MiXCR, TCRdb re-called the PCR reads, giving one row per CDR3 protein. The table has roughly 93,000 distinct CDR3 sequences, around a quarter seen once. Sequenced sample: naive CD8+ T cells from blood, with Jurkat cell RNA spiked in. Subset meaning: FACS-sorted CD8+CD4-CCR7+CD45RA+ naive T cells. These receptors were obtained from a human donor in good health. Some libraries in this study had Jurkat cell RNA spiked in.

CDR3 loop: CASSLTSGAYYEQFF. Here the CDR3 DNA reads TGTGCCAGTAGCCTCACTAGCGGGGCTTATTATGAGCAGTTCTTC. V gene TRBV19 combines with J gene TRBJ2-1; the match to TRBD2 covers 10 bases. The CDR3 loop spans 15 amino acids. V lost 6 bases, J lost 8 bases, and 10 bases stayed unmatched. Germline CDR1 reads LNHDA; CDR2 reads SQIVND (reference sequence).

This clonotype was seen repeatedly, ten times or more. The chain is built from TRBV19 and TRBJ1-1; D gene unclear. V gave up 4 bases and J gave up 7 bases, with 10 bases separating them. CDR1 is LNHDA, CDR2 SQIVND, per germline (reference sequence). The CDR3 sequence is 12 residues long. The CDR3 DNA follows: TGTGCCAGTAGTAATAGGGTTGGTGAAGCTTTCTTT. This sequence encodes CASSNRVGEAFF.

Turning to this clonotype: It may be a read error: a sequence one base away is much more abundant. V and J are TRBV5-1 and TRBJ2-7; D is possibly TRBD2 (5 bases). The CDR3 totals 15 residues. Germline V CDR1 and CDR2: SGHRS, YFSETQ. Trimming left V 4 bases short and J 3 bases short, with 17 bases between. This CDR3 reads CASSPSWRSFYEQYF. Here the CDR3 DNA reads TGCGCCAGCAGCCCCTCATGGAGGAGTTTCTACGAGCAGTACTTC.

The chain carries TRBV19 and TRBJ2-1, with D tentatively TRBD2 (6 bases). Germline V CDR1 and CDR2: LNHDA, SQIVND (reference sequence). The CDR3 loop spans 12 amino acids. The V and J ends lost 3 bases and 7 bases respectively, with 7 bases between them. CDR3 sequence (DNA): TGTGCCAGTAGTATCCGGGGGAATGAGCAGTTCTTC. Protein product: CASSIRGNEQFF. The variable domain in full, with the rest retrieved from reference TRBV19 and TRBJ2-1, is DGGITQSPKYLFRKEGQNVTLSCEQNLNHDAMYWYRQDPGQGLRLIYYSQIVNDFQKGDIAEGYSVSREKKESFPLTVTSAQKNPTAFYLCASSIRGNEQFFGPGTRLTVL.

There are a few counts of this clonotype. The chain links TRBV4-3 to TRBJ2-3, with D possibly called TRBD1 or TRBD2 (5 bases each). Germline V gene sequence: CDR1 LGHNA, CDR2 YSLEER. The CDR3 runs to 17 residues. Trimming took 2 bases from V and 4 from J, leaving 19 bases between them. CDR3 coding DNA: TGCGCCAGCAGCCAATCGGGGACCTACCTCTCCGCAGATACGCAGTATTTT. Encoded protein: CASSQSGTYLSADTQYF.

V usage is TRBV4-2 and J usage is TRBJ2-7; 9 bases agree with TRBD1. Germline V gives CDR1 LGHNA, CDR2 YNFKEQ. V shed 0 bases and J 5 bases; nucleotides not matched to a gene: 2. The CDR3 has 14 residues. This CDR3 is CASSQETGGNEQYF. CDR3 DNA sequence: TGTGCCAGCAGCCAAGAGACAGGGGGGAACGAGCAGTACTTC.

Only a few counts were recorded for this clonotype. This chain connects TRBV6-6 to TRBJ2-7, with 10 bases that match TRBD1. With V trimmed by 5 bases and J by 3 bases, 10 bases remained unmatched. CDR1 MNHNY and CDR2 SVGAGI come from the germline V gene (reference sequence). This CDR3 is 16 amino acids long. As DNA, the CDR3 is TGTGCCAGCAGTCACCGCCGGGACAGGGGAATCTACGAGCAGTACTTC. Its translation: CASSHRRDRGIYEQYF.

With regard to this clonotype: This may be a read error: a much more frequent sequence differs by one nucleotide. The chain couples TRBV13 to TRBJ2-2; D may be TRBD2 (6 bases). The length of the CDR3 is 12 residues. The germline CDR1 and CDR2 sequences are PRHDT and FYEKMQ (reference sequence). The CDR3 here is CASNVAAGELSF. The CDR3 DNA reads TGTGCCAGCAATGTAGCGGCCGGGGAGCTGTCTTTT.

This clonotype has a single count. Germline and junction disagree at one end, which may indicate a read error. The chain combines TRBV19 with TRBJ1-4, with 7 bases matching TRBD1. Looked up from germline, CDR1 is LNHDA and CDR2 is SQIVND (reference sequence). The CDR3 runs to 11 residues. The CDR3 sequence is CASRDSEKLVF. The CDR3 coding sequence is TGTGCCAGCAGGGACAGTGAAAAACTGGTTTTT.

The genes are TRBV7-9 and TRBJ1-1; TRBD1 agrees at 9 bases. Trimming took 5 bases from V and 3 from J; bases not matched to a gene: 10. Germline CDR1 reads SEHNR; CDR2 reads FQNEAQ (reference sequence). There are 16 residues in the CDR3. DNA for the CDR3: TGTGCCAGCAGCCCCGGGACAGGGAAGGCTGACACTGAAGCTTTCTTT. Its protein is CASSPGTGKADTEAFF.

J is TRBJ2-1 and V is TRBV10-2; the D is unclear. Trimming cost V 2 bases and J 8 bases, with 7 bases left between them. Germline V lookup: CDR1 WSHSY, CDR2 SAAADI. The CDR3 has 12 amino acids. The chain's CDR3 is CASSESRDEQFF. CDR3 nucleotides: TGCGCCAGCAGTGAGAGCCGCGATGAGCAGTTCTTC.

The chain has TRBV29-1 and TRBJ2-7; tentatively, D is TRBD2 (6 bases). Germline V gene sequence: CDR1 SQVTM, CDR2 ANQGSEA. This CDR3 region has 13 residues. Trimming removed 4 bases from V and 0 bases from J, with 10 bases in between. CDR3 in DNA: TGCAGCGTTGCCGTCGGGGGCTCCTACGAGCAGTACTTC. The encoded protein is CSVAVGGSYEQYF.

In its sample, this clonotype was seen many times. CDR3 coding DNA: TGTGCCAGCAGCTTGAGCATAGAATCTGAAGCTTTCTTT. This sequence encodes CASSLSIESEAFF. The rearrangement uses TRBV5-6 and TRBJ1-1; unclear D gene. Germline assignment: CDR1 SGHDT and CDR2 YYEEEE. This CDR3 contains 13 residues. The V and J ends lost 1 base and 6 bases respectively, with 10 bases between them.

This clonotype was seen repeatedly, ten times or more. The chain employs TRBV7-2 and TRBJ1-1; 8 positions match TRBD1. The J segment lost 6 bases and the V segment lost 1 base, leaving 7 bases of the junction unmatched. Germline V gives CDR1 SGHTA, CDR2 FQGNSA. The CDR3 has 15 amino acids. This CDR3 reads CASSLDSAGGAEAFF. CDR3 in DNA: TGTGCCAGCAGCTTAGATTCGGCAGGGGGCGCTGAAGCTTTCTTT. Full variable domain (outside the CDR3, taken from reference TRBV7-2 and TRBJ1-1): GAGVSQSPSNKVTEKGKDVELRCDPISGHTALYWYRQSLGQGLEFLIYFQGNSAPDKSGLPSDRFSAERTGGSVSTLTIQRTQQEDSAVYLCASSLDSAGGAEAFFGQGTRLTVV.

This clonotype was observed at least ten times. The chain couples TRBV4-3 to TRBJ2-1; D not resolved. CDR3 size: 15 residues. V lost 0 bases, J lost 2 bases, and 8 bases lay in between. Germline loops: CDR1 LGHNA, CDR2 YSLEER. CDR3 sequence (DNA): TGCGCCAGCAGCCAAGATCAGGTGACCTACAATGAGCAGTTCTTC. Translating gives CASSQDQVTYNEQFF.

For this clonotype: A single base separates this from a much larger clone, so it may be a read error. The chain links TRBV9 to TRBJ2-3; tentatively, D is TRBD1 (5 bases). Germline loops: CDR1 SGDLS, CDR2 YYNGEE. This CDR3 region has 15 residues. In nucleotides, the CDR3 is TGTCCCAGCAGCCCGCGACAGATTTTCACAGATACGCAGTATTTT. This encodes CPSSPRQIFTDTQYF.

Note on this clonotype: The junction differs from germline at one of its ends, possibly a read error. The chain joins TRBV12-3 or TRBV12-4 to TRBJ1-5, with D maybe TRBD1 (5 bases). The CDR3 sequence is 13 residues long. The CDR3 DNA is TGTACCAGCAGTTTAGACAGCAATCAGCCCCAGCACTTT. This sequence encodes CTSSLDSNQPQHF.

This clonotype was picked up many times. This chain links TRBV7-9 with TRBJ2-7, with D unclear. Germline V CDR1 and CDR2: SEHNR, FQNEAQ (reference sequence). The CDR3 sequence is 18 residues long. The V end lost 7 bases, the J end lost 2 bases, and 27 bases lay between the germline ends. The CDR3 reads CASITPAARLPCPYEQYF. The DNA of the CDR3 is TGTGCCAGCATAACCCCGGCGGCCAGATTACCATGTCCCTACGAGCAGTACTTC.

This clonotype has ten or more counts. The rearrangement joins TRBV20-1 to TRBJ2-3; maybe TRBD1 (5 bases). Trimming took off 0 bases at V and 1 base at J, with 17 bases between the two ends. This CDR3 is built from 17 residues. CDR1 is DFQATT and CDR2 is SNEGSKA in the germline V gene (reference sequence). The CDR3 reads CSARDGARSWGTDTQYF. In nucleotides, the CDR3 is TGCAGTGCTAGAGATGGGGCCAGGTCCTGGGGCACAGATACGCAGTATTTT.

The chain uses TRBV5-1 and TRBJ2-1; D is unclear. Looked up from germline, CDR1 is SGHRS and CDR2 is YFSETQ. The CDR3 covers 14 residues. The V end lost 0 bases, the J end lost 3 bases, and 7 bases lay between the germline ends. CDR3 protein: CASSLGLDYNEQFF. Written as DNA, the CDR3 is TGCGCCAGCAGCTTGGGACTGGACTACAATGAGCAGTTCTTC. Together with reference TRBV5-1 and TRBJ2-1, the CDR3 gives the full variable domain: KAGVTQTPRYLIKTRGQQVTLSCSPISGHRSVSWYQQTPGQGLQFLFEYFSETQRNKGNFPGRFSGRQFSNSRSEMNVSTLELGDSALYLCASSLGLDYNEQFFGPGTRLTVL.